This T cell receptor (beta chain) was recorded in a study of shared clonotypes between healthy human individuals. Study-level points and caveats: Deeper or shallower sequencing was expected to change how clonotypes are shared among donors.

CD8 cells classed as naive were CD45RO-negative and positively selected for CCR7, excluding terminally differentiated effector memory CD45RA+ cells. Healthy adults negative for HIV, lacking recent acute infections or vaccinations, served as donors. All donors were Caucasian adults living in Nashville, Tennessee. Concerning this clone: The antigen is not known.

Germline V gene data show CDR1 as SEHNR and CDR2 as FQNEAQ (reference sequence). CDR3 length equals 12 residues. Trimming pared 5 bases from V and 8 bases from J, leaving 11 bases between. Some clones are missing from TCRdb's copy, which holds only in-frame ones; the method was immunoSEQ multiplex PCR. The data contain around 610,000 clones, 90% to 97% of them singletons. The chain uses TRBV7-9 and TRBJ2-3; D is uncertain. This clonotype was sampled from a woman in her 30s in good health. Sample: naive CD8+ T cells sorted from blood. CDR3 DNA sequence: TGTGCCAGCAGCCCCGAGTGGGGTACGCAGTATTTT. It yields the protein CASSPEWGTQYF. Drawing the rest from reference TRBV7-9 and TRBJ2-3, the complete variable domain is DTGVSQNPRHKITKRGQNVTFRCDPISEHNRLYWYRQTLGQGPEFLTYFQNEAQLEKSRLLSDRFSAERPKGSFSTLEIQRTEQGDSAMYLCASSPEWGTQYFGPGTRLTVL.